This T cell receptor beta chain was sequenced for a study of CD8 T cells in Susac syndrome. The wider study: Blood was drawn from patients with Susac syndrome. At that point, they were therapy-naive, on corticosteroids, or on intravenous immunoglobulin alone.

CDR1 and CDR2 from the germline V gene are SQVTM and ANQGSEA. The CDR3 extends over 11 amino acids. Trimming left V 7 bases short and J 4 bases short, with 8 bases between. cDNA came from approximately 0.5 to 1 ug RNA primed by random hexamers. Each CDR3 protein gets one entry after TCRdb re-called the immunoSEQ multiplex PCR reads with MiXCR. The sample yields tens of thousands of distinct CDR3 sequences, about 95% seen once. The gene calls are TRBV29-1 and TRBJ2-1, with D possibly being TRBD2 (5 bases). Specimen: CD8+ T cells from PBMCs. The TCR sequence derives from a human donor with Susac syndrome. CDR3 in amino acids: CSGTSYNEQFF. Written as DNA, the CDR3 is TGCAGCGGGACTTCTTACAATGAGCAGTTCTTC.